This is a list of T cell receptor beta chains from one sample in a study of prognosis after radiotherapy for stage I lung cancer. Via MiXCR, TCRdb re-called the multiplex PCR reads, giving one row per CDR3 protein. The data contain approximately 41,000 distinct CDR3 sequences, around a quarter of them singletons. The source material was PBMCs, sampled before or after stereotactic body radiation therapy (not recorded which). These receptors originate from a donor aged 50 or older with non-small cell lung cancer. CDR3s include the opening cysteine and the closing phenylalanine or tryptophan. A D gene is named only where the DNA matches it firmly. Clone size is shown for a subset of rows, as once, few, many or a class of expanded clone.

j_gene: TRBJ1-1
abundance: many
v_gene: TRBV20-1
d_gene: .
CDR3nt: TGCAGTGCTAGTATGGCGGGCACTGAAGCTTTCTTT
CDR3aa: CSASMAGTEAFF

j_gene: TRBJ2-5
abundance: .
v_gene: TRBV29-1
d_gene: .
CDR3nt: TGCAGCACCCGAAGGGGGGGAGACGGAGAGACCCAGTACTTC
CDR3aa: CSTRRGGDGETQYF

j_gene: TRBJ2-1
abundance: many
v_gene: TRBV3-1
d_gene: .
CDR3nt: TGTGCCAGCAGCGCGCAGAACTCCTACAATGAGCAGTTCTTC
CDR3aa: CASSAQNSYNEQFF

j_gene: TRBJ2-7
abundance: .
v_gene: TRBV28
d_gene: TRBD1
CDR3nt: TGTGCCAGTTCGACAGGGGTGAGCTCCTACGAGCAGTACTTC
CDR3aa: CASSTGVSSYEQYF

j_gene: TRBJ1-1
abundance: few
v_gene: TRBV30
d_gene: .
CDR3nt: TGTGCCGGCAGGGAGAACACTGAAGCTTTCTTT
CDR3aa: CAGRENTEAFF

j_gene: TRBJ1-1
abundance: .
v_gene: TRBV18
d_gene: .
CDR3nt: TGTGCCAGCTCACCTGGACAGTTTAACACTGAAGCTTTCTTT
CDR3aa: CASSPGQFNTEAFF

j_gene: TRBJ1-5
abundance: many
v_gene: TRBV6-1
d_gene: .
CDR3nt: TGTGCCAGCACAGATAGCAATCAGCCCCAGCATTTT
CDR3aa: CASTDSNQPQHF

j_gene: TRBJ2-7
abundance: .
v_gene: TRBV5-4
d_gene: TRBD1
CDR3nt: TGTGCCAGCAGCTCCAACAGGGGGCGACACGAGCAGTACTTC
CDR3aa: CASSSNRGRHEQYF

j_gene: TRBJ2-1
abundance: many
v_gene: TRBV20-1
d_gene: TRBD2
CDR3nt: TGCAGTGCGAGCGGTACTAGCGGATGGAATGAGCAGTTCTTC
CDR3aa: CSASGTSGWNEQFF

j_gene: TRBJ1-1
abundance: many
v_gene: TRBV5-4
d_gene: .
CDR3nt: TGTGCCAGCAGCCCAGACAGTAAAACTGAAGCTTTCTTT
CDR3aa: CASSPDSKTEAFF

j_gene: TRBJ2-1
abundance: many
v_gene: TRBV5-1
d_gene: .
CDR3nt: TGCGCCAGCAGCTTGGCTGGGGGGAAGAATGAGCAGTTCTTC
CDR3aa: CASSLAGGKNEQFF

j_gene: TRBJ2-2
abundance: many
v_gene: TRBV27
d_gene: .
CDR3nt: TGTGCCAGCAGTTTCCGGGACGACTACGGGGAGCTGTTTTTT
CDR3aa: CASSFRDDYGELFF

j_gene: TRBJ2-3
abundance: many
v_gene: TRBV6-1
d_gene: TRBD1
CDR3nt: TGTGCCAGCGCCGCATCCTTACAGGGGGATACGCAGTATTTT
CDR3aa: CASAASLQGDTQYF

j_gene: TRBJ1-1
abundance: many
v_gene: TRBV2
d_gene: .
CDR3nt: TGTGCCAGCAGTGAAGGGGGCACTGAAGCTTTCTTT
CDR3aa: CASSEGGTEAFF

j_gene: TRBJ2-2
abundance: many
v_gene: TRBV5-1
d_gene: TRBD2
CDR3nt: TGCGCCAGCAGCTCCGCGGGAGGGGACACCGGGGAGCTGTTTTTT
CDR3aa: CASSSAGGDTGELFF

j_gene: TRBJ2-3
abundance: .
v_gene: TRBV5-1
d_gene: TRBD2
CDR3nt: TGCGCCAGCAGCTTTGCCGGGAGGTGCACAGATACGCAGTATTTT
CDR3aa: CASSFAGRCTDTQYF

j_gene: TRBJ1-3
abundance: many
v_gene: TRBV3-1
d_gene: .
CDR3nt: TGTGCCAGCAGCCAAGTCTACAGGGACGGAAACACCATATATTTT
CDR3aa: CASSQVYRDGNTIYF

j_gene: TRBJ2-7
abundance: many
v_gene: TRBV13
d_gene: TRBD2
CDR3nt: TGTGCCAGCAGCTTTAGGTTGACTAGCGGTCCGTACGAGCAGTACTTC
CDR3aa: CASSFRLTSGPYEQYF

j_gene: TRBJ2-7
abundance: many
v_gene: TRBV27
d_gene: .
CDR3nt: TGTGCCAGCAGAGACAGATCGAGTGATGAGCAGTACTTC
CDR3aa: CASRDRSSDEQYF

j_gene: TRBJ2-5
abundance: many
v_gene: TRBV12-3/TRBV12-4
d_gene: .
CDR3nt: TGTGCCAGCACCTTAGGACAGGAGGGAGAGACCCAGTACTTC
CDR3aa: CASTLGQEGETQYF

j_gene: TRBJ1-5
abundance: many
v_gene: TRBV20-1
d_gene: .
CDR3nt: TGCAGTGCTCTCGAGGGGCGGCAGGGCTGGAACAATCAGCCCCAGCATTTT
CDR3aa: CSALEGRQGWNNQPQHF

j_gene: TRBJ1-1
abundance: many
v_gene: TRBV12-3/TRBV12-4
d_gene: .
CDR3nt: TGTGCCAGCAGTTTAGGACAGAAGAACACTGAAGCTTTCTTT
CDR3aa: CASSLGQKNTEAFF

j_gene: TRBJ1-4
abundance: many
v_gene: TRBV28
d_gene: .
CDR3nt: TGTGCCAGCAGTCCCGCCGGGACGCTAGGGGCAACTAATGAAAAACTGTTTTTT
CDR3aa: CASSPAGTLGATNEKLFF

j_gene: TRBJ1-5
abundance: many
v_gene: TRBV6-5
d_gene: .
CDR3nt: TGTGCCAGCAGTTACTCCGGGCCACCTCAGCCCCAGCATTTT
CDR3aa: CASSYSGPPQPQHF

j_gene: TRBJ2-7
abundance: .
v_gene: TRBV20-1
d_gene: .
CDR3nt: TGCAGCCCCTCTTGGGGGACCTACGAGCAGTACTTC
CDR3aa: CSPSWGTYEQYF

j_gene: TRBJ2-3
abundance: medium-sized
v_gene: TRBV2
d_gene: .
CDR3nt: TGTGCCAGCAACCCCCCCCTTATGGATACGCAGTATTTT
CDR3aa: CASNPPLMDTQYF

j_gene: TRBJ1-1
abundance: many
v_gene: TRBV19
d_gene: .
CDR3nt: TGTGCCAGTAGTATGGATACCCTTTATTCGGGAGATGAAGCTTTCTTT
CDR3aa: CASSMDTLYSGDEAFF

j_gene: TRBJ1-2
abundance: .
v_gene: TRBV28
d_gene: TRBD1
CDR3nt: TGTGCCAGCATCCCTATTTGTCACGAACAGGGGGGTCGGGGCTACACCTTC
CDR3aa: CASIPICHEQGGRGYTF

j_gene: TRBJ2-5
abundance: few
v_gene: TRBV4-2
d_gene: .
CDR3nt: TGTGCCAGCAGCCAACACGGTAACATCCAAGAGACCCAGTACTTC
CDR3aa: CASSQHGNIQETQYF

j_gene: TRBJ1-1
abundance: few
v_gene: TRBV4-2
d_gene: .
CDR3nt: TGTGCCAGCAGCCAAGAAGGCATCGGGAACACTGAAGCTTTCTTT
CDR3aa: CASSQEGIGNTEAFF

j_gene: TRBJ1-5
abundance: many
v_gene: TRBV30
d_gene: .
CDR3nt: TGTGCCTGGAACGCAGCCGGGCAGCCCCAGCATTTT
CDR3aa: CAWNAAGQPQHF

j_gene: TRBJ2-1
abundance: many
v_gene: TRBV18
d_gene: .
CDR3nt: TGTGCCAGCTCACGTCAACATCTAGCTGACAATGAGCAGTTCTTC
CDR3aa: CASSRQHLADNEQFF

j_gene: TRBJ2-2
abundance: .
v_gene: TRBV7-8
d_gene: .
CDR3nt: TGTGCCAGCAGTCGAGTAGCTGGAGGGCCAAACACCGCGGAGCTGTTTTTT
CDR3aa: CASSRVAGGPNTAELFF

j_gene: TRBJ1-3
abundance: .
v_gene: TRBV19
d_gene: .
CDR3nt: TGTGCCAGTACCACTACGGGTATCGGACGGATCTCTGGAAACACCATATATTTT
CDR3aa: CASTTTGIGRISGNTIYF

j_gene: TRBJ1-2
abundance: many
v_gene: TRBV28
d_gene: TRBD1
CDR3nt: TGTGCCAGCAGACCCAGGACAGGAACTAACTATGGCTACACCTTC
CDR3aa: CASRPRTGTNYGYTF

j_gene: TRBJ1-1
abundance: many
v_gene: TRBV20-1
d_gene: .
CDR3nt: TGCAGTGCTAGAGCAGGCAGGGTCACTGAAGCTTTCTTT
CDR3aa: CSARAGRVTEAFF

j_gene: TRBJ1-3
abundance: .
v_gene: TRBV5-1
d_gene: TRBD1
CDR3nt: TGCGCCAGCAGCCAAACCGGGACAGAGACCTCTGGAAACACCATATATTTT
CDR3aa: CASSQTGTETSGNTIYF

j_gene: TRBJ2-1
abundance: many
v_gene: TRBV25-1
d_gene: .
CDR3nt: TGTGCCAGCAGTGGGTTAAGGGGGTCCCACAATGAGCAGTTCTTC
CDR3aa: CASSGLRGSHNEQFF

j_gene: TRBJ2-7
abundance: .
v_gene: TRBV6-1
d_gene: TRBD2
CDR3nt: TGTGCCAGCAGAACTACTAGCGGGAGGGTGTACGAGCAGTACTTC
CDR3aa: CASRTTSGRVYEQYF

j_gene: TRBJ1-1
abundance: many
v_gene: TRBV7-9
d_gene: .
CDR3nt: TGTGCCAGCAGCGCTAGCCCTCCTCGGGACCACTTCGCTTTCTTT
CDR3aa: CASSASPPRDHFAFF

j_gene: TRBJ2-2
abundance: many
v_gene: TRBV20-1
d_gene: .
CDR3nt: TGCAGTGCTGCCGGGGATACCGGGGAGCTGTTTTTT
CDR3aa: CSAAGDTGELFF

j_gene: TRBJ2-7
abundance: many
v_gene: TRBV7-2
d_gene: TRBD2
CDR3nt: TGTGCCAGCAGGGTCTTAGCGGGGGCCGAGCAGTACTTC
CDR3aa: CASRVLAGAEQYF

j_gene: TRBJ2-3
abundance: many
v_gene: TRBV7-6
d_gene: TRBD1
CDR3nt: TGTGCCAGCAGAAAGACAGGGGACCCCACAGATACGCAGTATTTT
CDR3aa: CASRKTGDPTDTQYF

j_gene: TRBJ2-7
abundance: many
v_gene: TRBV9
d_gene: .
CDR3nt: TGTGCCAGCAGCCCGGGTGGGGAAGACGAGCAGTACTTC
CDR3aa: CASSPGGEDEQYF

j_gene: TRBJ1-5
abundance: many
v_gene: TRBV28
d_gene: .
CDR3nt: TGTGCCAGCAGTTTAGGGGCCAAGAATCAGCCCCAGCATTTT
CDR3aa: CASSLGAKNQPQHF

j_gene: TRBJ1-4
abundance: many
v_gene: TRBV28
d_gene: .
CDR3nt: TGTGCCAGCAGTTCGGGGGCCGCCAAGCTGTTTTTT
CDR3aa: CASSSGAAKLFF

j_gene: TRBJ2-2
abundance: many
v_gene: TRBV24-1
d_gene: TRBD1
CDR3nt: TGTGCCACCAGTGATTCGACAGGGGCCCCCACCGGGGAGCTGTTTTTT
CDR3aa: CATSDSTGAPTGELFF

j_gene: TRBJ2-5
abundance: many
v_gene: TRBV12-5
d_gene: .
CDR3nt: TGTGCTAGTGCCCTTATCCTCACGACCCTAAGGGCTGAAGAGACCCAGTACTTC
CDR3aa: CASALILTTLRAEETQYF

j_gene: TRBJ1-4
abundance: many
v_gene: TRBV6-5
d_gene: .
CDR3nt: TGTGCCAGCAGTTACCGTGGGGCTAATGAAAAACTGTTTTTT
CDR3aa: CASSYRGANEKLFF

j_gene: TRBJ2-1
abundance: many
v_gene: TRBV6-1
d_gene: .
CDR3nt: TGTGCCAGCAGTGAATGGCGGGTAGGAGAGCAGTTCTTC
CDR3aa: CASSEWRVGEQFF

j_gene: TRBJ1-4
abundance: .
v_gene: TRBV11-2
d_gene: .
CDR3nt: TGTGCCAGCAGCCACCCCTCCGTTTTAGATGAAAAACCGTTTTTT
CDR3aa: CASSHPSVLDEKPFF

j_gene: TRBJ1-5
abundance: .
v_gene: TRBV2
d_gene: .
CDR3nt: TGTGCCAGCAGTGGGGGATCCACCGATCAGCCCCAGCATTTT
CDR3aa: CASSGGSTDQPQHF

j_gene: TRBJ1-5
abundance: many
v_gene: TRBV5-5
d_gene: TRBD1
CDR3nt: TGTGCCAGCACCGATGGACAGGGAGATCAGCCCCAGCATTTT
CDR3aa: CASTDGQGDQPQHF

j_gene: TRBJ1-2
abundance: many
v_gene: TRBV2
d_gene: .
CDR3nt: TGTGCCAGCATGCCTGAAGACGGTGGCTACACCTTC
CDR3aa: CASMPEDGGYTF

j_gene: TRBJ1-4
abundance: many
v_gene: TRBV7-9
d_gene: .
CDR3nt: TGTGCCAGCAGCTTATCTGGAGGGGCCTGGGAAAAACTGTTTTTT
CDR3aa: CASSLSGGAWEKLFF

j_gene: TRBJ2-7
abundance: many
v_gene: TRBV28
d_gene: TRBD2
CDR3nt: TGTGCCAGCAGTTTTTTCCGCGACTCGGCGGGAGGGTACGAGCAGTACTTC
CDR3aa: CASSFFRDSAGGYEQYF